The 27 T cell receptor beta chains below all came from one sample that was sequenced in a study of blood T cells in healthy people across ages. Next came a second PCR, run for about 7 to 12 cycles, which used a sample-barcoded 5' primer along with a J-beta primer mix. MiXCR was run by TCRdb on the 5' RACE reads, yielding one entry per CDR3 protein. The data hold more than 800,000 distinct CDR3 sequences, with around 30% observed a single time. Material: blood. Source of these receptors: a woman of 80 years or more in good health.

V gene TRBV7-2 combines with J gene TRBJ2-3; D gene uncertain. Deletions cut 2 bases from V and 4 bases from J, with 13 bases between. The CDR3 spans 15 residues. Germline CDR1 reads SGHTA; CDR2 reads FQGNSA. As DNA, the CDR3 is TGTGCCAGCAGCTTATATCGGATTGGGGCAGATACGCAGTATTTT. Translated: CASSLYRIGADTQYF.

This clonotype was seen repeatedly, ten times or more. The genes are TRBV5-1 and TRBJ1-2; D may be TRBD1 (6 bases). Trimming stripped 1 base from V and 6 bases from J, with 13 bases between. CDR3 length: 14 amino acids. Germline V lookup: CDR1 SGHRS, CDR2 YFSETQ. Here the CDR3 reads CASSLSQGRDGYTF. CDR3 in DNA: TGCGCCAGCAGCTTGTCTCAGGGGAGGGATGGCTACACCTTC.

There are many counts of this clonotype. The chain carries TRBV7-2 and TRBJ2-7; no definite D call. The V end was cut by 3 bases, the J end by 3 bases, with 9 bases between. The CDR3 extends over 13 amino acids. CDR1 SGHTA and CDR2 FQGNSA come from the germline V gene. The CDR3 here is CASSFGQIYEQYF. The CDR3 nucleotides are TGTGCCAGCAGCTTTGGCCAGATCTACGAGCAGTACTTC. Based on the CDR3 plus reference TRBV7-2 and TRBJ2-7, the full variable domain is GAGVSQSPSNKVTEKGKDVELRCDPISGHTALYWYRQSLGQGLEFLIYFQGNSAPDKSGLPSDRFSAERTGGSVSTLTIQRTQQEDSAVYLCASSFGQIYEQYFGPGTRLTVT.

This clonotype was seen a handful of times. The CDR3 nucleotides read TGTGCCTGGGGGGCTGGTGACAGGGAACGGGTCAATCAGCCCCAGCATTTT. Its protein product is CAWGAGDRERVNQPQHF. This rearrangement joins TRBV30 to TRBJ1-5, with 7 bases identical to TRBD1. Germline loops: CDR1 GTSNPN, CDR2 SVGIG (reference sequence). The CDR3 runs 17 residues. With 5 bases clipped from V and 3 bases from J, the junction kept 16 bases outside the gene matches.

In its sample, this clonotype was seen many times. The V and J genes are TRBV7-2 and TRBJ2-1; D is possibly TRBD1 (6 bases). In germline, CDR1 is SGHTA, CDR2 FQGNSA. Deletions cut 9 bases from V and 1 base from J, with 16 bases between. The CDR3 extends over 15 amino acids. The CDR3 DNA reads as TGTGCCAGTGAATCTCTGCAGGGGTCCTACAATGAGCAGTTCTTC. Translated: CASESLQGSYNEQFF.

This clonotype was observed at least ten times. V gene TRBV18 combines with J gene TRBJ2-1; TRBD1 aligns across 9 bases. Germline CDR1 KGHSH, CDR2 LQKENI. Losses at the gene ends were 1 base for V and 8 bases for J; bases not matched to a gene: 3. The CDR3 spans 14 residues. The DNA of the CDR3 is TGTGCCAGCTCACCACGGGACAGGGCCCATGAGCAGTTCTTC. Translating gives CASSPRDRAHEQFF.

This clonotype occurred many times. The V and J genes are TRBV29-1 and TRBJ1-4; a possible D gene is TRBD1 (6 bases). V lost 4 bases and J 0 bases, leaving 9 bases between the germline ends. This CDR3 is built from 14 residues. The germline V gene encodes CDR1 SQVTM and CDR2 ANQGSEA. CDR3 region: CSVAGGATNEKLFF. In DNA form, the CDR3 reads TGCAGCGTTGCCGGGGGCGCAACTAATGAAAAACTGTTTTTT.

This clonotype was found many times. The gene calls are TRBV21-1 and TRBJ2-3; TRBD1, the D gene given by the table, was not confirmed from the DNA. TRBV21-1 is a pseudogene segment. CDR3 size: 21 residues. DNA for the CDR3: TGTGCCAGCAGCAAAAGCATAAACCGGGACAGGTATGCAAGAGGAACAGATACGCAGTATTTT. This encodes CASSKSINRDRYARGTDTQYF.

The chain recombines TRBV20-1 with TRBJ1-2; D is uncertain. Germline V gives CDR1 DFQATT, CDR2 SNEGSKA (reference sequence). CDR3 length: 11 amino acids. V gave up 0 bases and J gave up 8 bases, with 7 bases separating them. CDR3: CSAREIQGYTF. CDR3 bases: TGCAGTGCTAGAGAAATACAGGGCTACACCTTC.

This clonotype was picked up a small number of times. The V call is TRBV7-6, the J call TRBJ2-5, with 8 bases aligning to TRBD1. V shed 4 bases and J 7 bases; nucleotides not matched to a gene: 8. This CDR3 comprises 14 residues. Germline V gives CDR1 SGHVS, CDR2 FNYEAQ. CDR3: CASSSYSGTGTQYF. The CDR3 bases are TGTGCCAGCAGCTCGTATTCCGGGACAGGGACCCAGTACTTC.

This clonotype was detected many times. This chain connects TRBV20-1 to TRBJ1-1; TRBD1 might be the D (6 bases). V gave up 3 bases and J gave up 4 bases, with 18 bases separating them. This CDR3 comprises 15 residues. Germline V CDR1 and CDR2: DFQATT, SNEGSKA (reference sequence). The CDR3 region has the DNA TGCAGTGCTAGCAGAGGCTCCAGGGGCAGCACTGAAGCTTTCTTT. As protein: CSASRGSRGSTEAFF.

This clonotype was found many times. CDR3 region: CSAGEETQYF. Written as DNA, the CDR3 is TGCAGCGCAGGGGAAGAGACCCAGTACTTC. The genes are TRBV29-1 and TRBJ2-5, with D perhaps TRBD1 (6 bases). The CDR3 totals 10 residues. V lost 7 bases, J lost 3 bases, and 6 bases lay in between. Germline V gene data show CDR1 as SQVTM and CDR2 as ANQGSEA.

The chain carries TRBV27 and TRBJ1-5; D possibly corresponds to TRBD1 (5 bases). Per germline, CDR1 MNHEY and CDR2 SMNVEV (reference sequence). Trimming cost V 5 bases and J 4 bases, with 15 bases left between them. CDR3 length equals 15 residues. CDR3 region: CASSPSQGRNQPQHF. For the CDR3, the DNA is TGTGCCAGCAGTCCCTCCCAGGGTCGGAATCAGCCCCAGCATTTT.

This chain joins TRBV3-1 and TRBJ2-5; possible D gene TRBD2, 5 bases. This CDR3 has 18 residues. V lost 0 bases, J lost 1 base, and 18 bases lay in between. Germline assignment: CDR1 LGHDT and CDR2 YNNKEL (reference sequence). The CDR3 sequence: CASSQDRSGGGFQETQYF. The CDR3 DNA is TGTGCCAGCAGCCAAGATCGAAGTGGAGGTGGGTTCCAAGAGACCCAGTACTTC.

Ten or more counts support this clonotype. This CDR3 is CASSGGGGQQVGQYF. Written as DNA, the CDR3 is TGCGCCAGCAGCGGAGGGGGGGGACAGCAGGTCGGACAGTACTTC. The chain uses TRBV5-1 and TRBJ2-7; D may correspond to TRBD1 or TRBD2 (7 bases each). Trimming took off 4 bases at V and 10 bases at J, with 24 bases between the two ends. Germline CDR1 is SGHRS and CDR2 is YFSETQ. The CDR3 runs to 15 residues.

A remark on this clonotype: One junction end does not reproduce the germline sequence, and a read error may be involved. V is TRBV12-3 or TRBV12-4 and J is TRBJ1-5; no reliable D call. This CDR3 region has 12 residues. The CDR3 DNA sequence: TGTGCCAGTAAGGATAGCAATCATCCCCAGCATTTT. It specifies CASKDSNHPQHF.

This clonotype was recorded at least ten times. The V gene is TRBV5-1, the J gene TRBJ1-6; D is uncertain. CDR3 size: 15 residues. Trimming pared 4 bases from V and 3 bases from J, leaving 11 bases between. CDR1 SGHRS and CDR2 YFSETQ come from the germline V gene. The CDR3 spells CASSPGGYYNSPLHF. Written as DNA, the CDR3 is TGCGCCAGCAGCCCGGGCGGCTACTATAATTCACCCCTCCACTTT. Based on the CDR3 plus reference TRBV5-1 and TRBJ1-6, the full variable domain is KAGVTQTPRYLIKTRGQQVTLSCSPISGHRSVSWYQQTPGQGLQFLFEYFSETQRNKGNFPGRFSGRQFSNSRSEMNVSTLELGDSALYLCASSPGGYYNSPLHFGNGTRLTVT.

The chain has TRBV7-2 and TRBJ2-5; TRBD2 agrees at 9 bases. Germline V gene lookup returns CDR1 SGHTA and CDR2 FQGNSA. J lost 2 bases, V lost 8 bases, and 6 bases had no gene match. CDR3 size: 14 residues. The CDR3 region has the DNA TGTGCCAGCGGCACTAGCGGGCGTCAAGAGACCCAGTACTTC. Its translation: CASGTSGRQETQYF.

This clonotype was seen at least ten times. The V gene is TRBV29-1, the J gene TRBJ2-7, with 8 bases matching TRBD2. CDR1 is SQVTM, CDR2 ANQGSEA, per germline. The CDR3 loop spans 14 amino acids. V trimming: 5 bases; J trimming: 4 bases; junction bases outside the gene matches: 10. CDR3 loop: CSVRSGTRGYEQYF. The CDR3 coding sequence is TGCAGCGTTCGGAGCGGGACTAGGGGTTACGAGCAGTACTTC.

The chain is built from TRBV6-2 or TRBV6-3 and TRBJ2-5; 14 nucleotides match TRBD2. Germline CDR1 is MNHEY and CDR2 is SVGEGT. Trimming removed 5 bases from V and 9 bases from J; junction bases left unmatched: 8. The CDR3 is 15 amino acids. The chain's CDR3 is CASSATSGGAVAQYF. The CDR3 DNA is TGTGCCAGCAGTGCGACTAGCGGGGGGGCGGTGGCCCAGTACTTC.

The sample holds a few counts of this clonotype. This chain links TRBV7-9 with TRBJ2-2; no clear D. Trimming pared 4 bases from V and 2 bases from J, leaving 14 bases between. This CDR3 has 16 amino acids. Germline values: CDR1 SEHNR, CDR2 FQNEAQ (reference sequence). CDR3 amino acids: CASSYRGTRNTGELFF. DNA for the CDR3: TGTGCCAGCAGCTATAGAGGTACCCGTAACACCGGGGAGCTGTTTTTT.

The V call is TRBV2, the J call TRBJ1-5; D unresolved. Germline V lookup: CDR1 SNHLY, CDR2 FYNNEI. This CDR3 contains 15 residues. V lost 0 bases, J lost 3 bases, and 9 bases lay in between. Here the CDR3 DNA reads TGTGCCAGCAGTGAAGCGGAAAGTACCAATCAGCCCCAGCATTTT. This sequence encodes CASSEAESTNQPQHF. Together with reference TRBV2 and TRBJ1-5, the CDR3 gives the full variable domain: EPEVTQTPSHQVTQMGQEVILRCVPISNHLYFYWYRQILGQKVEFLVSFYNNEISEKSEIFDDQFSVERPDGSNFTLKIRSTKLEDSAMYFCASSEAESTNQPQHFGDGTRLSIL.

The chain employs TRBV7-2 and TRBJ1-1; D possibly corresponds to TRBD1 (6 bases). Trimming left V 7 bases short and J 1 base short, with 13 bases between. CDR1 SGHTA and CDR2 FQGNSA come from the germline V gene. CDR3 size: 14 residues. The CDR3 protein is CASTRGGSNTEAFF. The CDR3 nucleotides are TGTGCCAGCACCAGGGGAGGCTCGAACACTGAAGCTTTCTTT.

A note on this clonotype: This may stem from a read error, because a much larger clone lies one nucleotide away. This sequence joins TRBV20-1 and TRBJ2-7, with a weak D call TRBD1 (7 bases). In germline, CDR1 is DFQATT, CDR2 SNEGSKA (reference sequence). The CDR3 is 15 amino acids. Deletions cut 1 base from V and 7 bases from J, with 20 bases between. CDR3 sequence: CSARVQGDSDNEQYF. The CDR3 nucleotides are TGCAGTGCTAGAGTCCAGGGGGACTCGGACAATGAGCAGTACTTC.

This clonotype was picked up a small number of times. The CDR3 DNA reads TGTGCCAGCAGCCGGGGGGACGGCAATAACTATGGCTACACCTTC. Residues: CASSRGDGNNYGYTF. V and J are TRBV3-1 and TRBJ1-2, with D possibly matching TRBD1 (5 bases). Germline CDR1 is LGHDT and CDR2 is YNNKEL (reference sequence). This CDR3 has 15 residues. The V end was cut by 4 bases, the J end by 1 base, with 13 bases between.

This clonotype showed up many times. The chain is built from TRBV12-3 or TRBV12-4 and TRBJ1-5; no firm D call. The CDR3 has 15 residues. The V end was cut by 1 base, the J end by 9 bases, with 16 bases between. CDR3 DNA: TGTGCCAGCAGTTTAGGGCAGCTTCTACGCGTGCCCCAGCATTTT. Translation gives CASSLGQLLRVPQHF.

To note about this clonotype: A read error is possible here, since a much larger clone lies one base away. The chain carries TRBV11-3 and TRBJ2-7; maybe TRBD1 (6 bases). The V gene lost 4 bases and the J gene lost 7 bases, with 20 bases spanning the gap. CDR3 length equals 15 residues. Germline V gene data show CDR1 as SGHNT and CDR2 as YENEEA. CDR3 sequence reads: CASSSGAPSYNEQYF. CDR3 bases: TGTGCCAGCAGCTCAGGGGCCCCCTCCTACAATGAGCAGTACTTC.